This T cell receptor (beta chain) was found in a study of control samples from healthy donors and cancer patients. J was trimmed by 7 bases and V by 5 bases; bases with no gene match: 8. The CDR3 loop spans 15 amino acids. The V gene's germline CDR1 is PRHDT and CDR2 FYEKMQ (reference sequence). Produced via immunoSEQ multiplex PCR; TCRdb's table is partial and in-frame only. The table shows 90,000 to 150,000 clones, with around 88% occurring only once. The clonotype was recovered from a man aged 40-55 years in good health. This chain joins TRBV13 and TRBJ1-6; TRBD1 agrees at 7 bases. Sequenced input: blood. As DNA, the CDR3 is TGTGCCAGCAGCGCAGGGGACAGACAAAATTCACCCCTCCACTTT. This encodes CASSAGDRQNSPLHF.